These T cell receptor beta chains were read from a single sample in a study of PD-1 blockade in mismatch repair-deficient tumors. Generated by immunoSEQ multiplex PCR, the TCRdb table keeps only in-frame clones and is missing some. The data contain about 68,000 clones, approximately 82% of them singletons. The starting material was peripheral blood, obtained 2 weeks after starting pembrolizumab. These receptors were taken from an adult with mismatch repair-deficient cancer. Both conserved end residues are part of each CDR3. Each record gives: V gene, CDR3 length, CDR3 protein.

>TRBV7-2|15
CASSKTPAGNEKLFF
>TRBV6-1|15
CASSDRQAGGYGYTF
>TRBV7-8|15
CASSLAGGELNEQFF
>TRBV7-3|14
CASSQSGTGDIQYF
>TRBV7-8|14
CASSLEISGNTIYF
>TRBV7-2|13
CASSTGGRETQYF
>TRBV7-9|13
CASSLTSTYEQYF
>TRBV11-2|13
CASSLEVGTEAFF
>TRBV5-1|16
CASSLGTSGRGYEQYF
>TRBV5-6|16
CASSLPGDPPNTEAFF
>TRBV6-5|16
CASSYSRPTSGNTQYF
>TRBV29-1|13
CSGWTTANTEAFF
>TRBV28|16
CAGTPRQGAEDEKLFF
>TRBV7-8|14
CASSLAGSSLEQFF
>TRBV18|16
CASSPGTSGATDTQYF
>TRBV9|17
CASSVAGAGPTYNEQFF
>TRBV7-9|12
CASSFDYNEQFF
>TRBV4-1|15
CASSHWTRSSYEQYF
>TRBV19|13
CASSSTGEGGYTF
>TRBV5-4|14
CASSLGRGYNEQFF